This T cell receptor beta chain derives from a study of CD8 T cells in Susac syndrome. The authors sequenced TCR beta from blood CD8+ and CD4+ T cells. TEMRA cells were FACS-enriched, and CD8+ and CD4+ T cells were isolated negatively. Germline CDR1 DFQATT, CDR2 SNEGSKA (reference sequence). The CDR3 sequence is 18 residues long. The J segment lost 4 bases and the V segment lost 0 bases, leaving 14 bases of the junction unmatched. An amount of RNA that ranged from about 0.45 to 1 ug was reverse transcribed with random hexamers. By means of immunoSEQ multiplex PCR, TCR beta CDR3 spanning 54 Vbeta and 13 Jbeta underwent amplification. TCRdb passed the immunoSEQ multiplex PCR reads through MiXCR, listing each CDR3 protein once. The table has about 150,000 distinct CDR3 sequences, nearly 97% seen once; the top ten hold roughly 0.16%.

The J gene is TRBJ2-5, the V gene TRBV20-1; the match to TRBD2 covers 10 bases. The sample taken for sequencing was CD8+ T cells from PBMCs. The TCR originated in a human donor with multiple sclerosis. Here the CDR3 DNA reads TGCAGTGCTAGAGATCTTGAACTAGCGGGGACCCCGGGAGAGACCCAGTACTTC. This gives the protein CSARDLELAGTPGETQYF.